These 7 T cell receptor beta chains originate from one sample sequenced in a study of cytomegalovirus exposure and HLA in healthy donors (dated by TCRdb to 2015 to 2018). The library was obtained by the immunoSEQ multiplex PCR assay. For the multiplex PCR, a mixture combining 60 forward primers for TCR Vbeta segments and 13 reverse primers for TCR Jbeta segments was used. TCRdb obtained this table from immuneACCESS and retained in-frame rearrangements with V and J assigned. These tables miss some clones; where compared with another copy, unresolved V genes account for less than half of the shortfall, and the remainder is unexplained. The sample table shows 140,000 to 150,000 clones, and 65% to 85% are seen once. Clones ranked in the top ten supply 3.9% of the sample. The sample taken for sequencing was PBMCs. The receptor set was obtained from a male donor in good health and CMV-seronegative.

The DNA of the CDR3 is TGTGCCAGCAGCTTAGCGGGACAGGGATCCTATAATTCACCCCTCCACTTT. This codes for CASSLAGQGSYNSPLHF. The chain is built from TRBV7-2 and TRBJ1-6, with 9 positions matching TRBD1. Per germline, CDR1 SGHTA and CDR2 FQGNSA. The V segment lost 0 bases and the J segment 1 base; nucleotides outside the gene matches: 1. The CDR3 extends over 17 amino acids.

J is TRBJ2-1 and V is TRBV4-3; 7 bases are a match to TRBD1. The CDR3 has 17 residues. The junction had 9 bases not matched to a gene; V was cut back by 0 bases and J by 4 bases. Germline CDR1 is LGHNA and CDR2 is YSLEER. The CDR3 spells CASSQEDRDGAYNEQFF. DNA for the CDR3: TGCGCCAGCAGCCAAGAAGACAGGGATGGGGCTTACAATGAGCAGTTCTTC.

This chain uses TRBV9 with TRBJ2-1; D possibly corresponds to TRBD2 (6 bases). Trimming removed 0 bases from V and 7 bases from J, with 14 bases in between. The CDR3 totals 15 residues. CDR1 SGDLS and CDR2 YYNGEE come from the germline V gene. DNA for the CDR3: TGTGCCAGCAGCGTAGTAGCGGAGCTTCCTAATGAGCAGTTCTTC. This encodes CASSVVAELPNEQFF. Filled out from reference TRBV9 and TRBJ2-1, the complete variable domain reads DSGVTQTPKHLITATGQRVTLRCSPRSGDLSVYWYQQSLDQGLQFLIQYYNGEERAKGNILERFSAQQFPDLHSELNLSSLELGDSALYFCASSVVAELPNEQFFGPGTRLTVL.

V usage is TRBV6-6 and J usage is TRBJ1-1; 8 nucleotides line up with TRBD1. The germline V gene encodes CDR1 MNHNY and CDR2 SVGAGI (reference sequence). J was trimmed by 1 base and V by 6 bases; bases with no gene match: 10. The CDR3 spans 16 residues. CDR3 region: CASRPQGAFGNTEAFF. Here the CDR3 DNA reads TGTGCCAGCAGGCCCCAGGGGGCCTTCGGGAACACTGAAGCTTTCTTT.

The DNA of the CDR3 is TGTGCCAGCAGCTTCAGACTAGCTAGCTCCTACAATGAGCAGTTCTTC. Translation gives CASSFRLASSYNEQFF. This rearrangement joins TRBV11-2 to TRBJ2-1; 7 bases fit TRBD2. V shed 3 bases, J shed 0 bases, and the junction held 5 bases outside the gene matches. The germline V gene encodes CDR1 SGHAT and CDR2 FQNNGV. The CDR3 has 16 amino acids.

V and J are TRBV18 and TRBJ1-1; 7 positions match TRBD1. Germline CDR1 reads KGHSH; CDR2 reads LQKENI. The CDR3 has 16 residues. The V and J ends lost 3 bases and 0 bases, in that order; junction bases with no gene match: 7. The DNA of the CDR3 is TGTGCCAGCTCACCTAAGACAGGGATTATGAACACTGAAGCTTTCTTT. Translated: CASSPKTGIMNTEAFF.

This rearrangement joins TRBV5-1 to TRBJ1-2; possible D gene TRBD1, 5 bases. CDR3 size: 14 residues. Trimming stripped 5 bases from V and 7 bases from J, with 18 bases between. Germline assignment: CDR1 SGHRS and CDR2 YFSETQ. The CDR3 nucleotides read TGCGCCAGCAGAGCCGGGACGGACTACTGTGGCTACACCTTC. It translates to CASRAGTDYCGYTF.